Reported below is one TCR beta chain. Its antigen is unknown. A junction boundary mismatches the germline segment, possibly from a read error. The germline V gene encodes CDR1 DFQATT and CDR2 SNEGSKA (reference sequence). The CDR3 covers 8 residues. The data belong to a study of OX40 agonist ivuxolimab in advanced cancers. Study information: Six ivuxolimab dose levels, 0.01 to 10 mg/kg, were given intravenously every 2 weeks. Three patients, one with hepatocellular carcinoma and two with cutaneous melanoma, responded partially. Study-wide points: Researchers did not determine the expanded peripheral T cells' antigen specificity. Clonal expansion from baseline to week 6 occurred in both CD4+ and CD8+ T cells.

Here immunoSEQ multiplex PCR was the method, and the copy in TCRdb shows in-frame clones only, minus some. The table lists some 53,000 clones, under 95% of them singletons. This chain connects TRBV20-1 to TRBJ2-3; possibly TRBD1 or TRBD2 for D (5 bases each). Source: CD4+ or CD8+ T cells sorted from blood, taken in a trial of the OX40 agonist ivuxolimab. The clonotype comes from an adult with an advanced solid tumor such as melanoma, head and neck, liver or kidney cancer. In nucleotides, the CDR3 is TGCAGTGCTGGGGACGGTAATTTT. It translates to CSAGDGNF.